Detailed here is one TCR beta chain. Its antigen is undetermined. The material for each subset, its genomic DNA, was split evenly across several immunoSEQ plates. Generated by immunoSEQ multiplex PCR, the TCRdb table keeps only in-frame clones and is missing some. The sample has over a million clones, roughly 95% seen once. The data were taken from a study of shared clonotypes between healthy human individuals. Findings and limits, study-wide: Larger estimated richness was generally recorded for naive subsets relative to memory subsets.

V lost 5 bases and J 3 bases, leaving 10 bases between the germline ends. Germline V gene sequence: CDR1 SGHTA, CDR2 FQGTGA. This CDR3 has 13 residues. A CD45RA-negative memory subset and a CD45RA+ naive subset were separated from the CD4+ cells. The J gene is TRBJ1-1, the V gene TRBV7-3; D not resolved. The TCR originated in a man aged 25-40 years in good health. The sample taken for sequencing was naive CD4+ T cells sorted from blood. Regarding subset: CD45RA+ positively selected. CDR3 loop: CASSLDRDTEAFF. The CDR3 DNA follows: TGTGCCAGCAGCCTGGACCGGGACACTGAAGCTTTCTTT.